This passage covers 6 T cell receptor beta chains from one sample sequenced in a study of breast tumors, draining lymph nodes, adjacent tissues. TCRdb independently ran MiXCR on the multiplex PCR reads; one entry per CDR3 protein. The sample has about 53,000 distinct CDR3 sequences, roughly 39% seen once. Sequencing input: breast tumor tissue. These receptors all stem from a female donor with breast cancer. Some clones in this sample may be carry-over from other donors' samples.

This clonotype was observed at least ten times. The chain joins TRBV9 to TRBJ1-1; no clear D gene. The V gene's germline CDR1 is SGDLS and CDR2 YYNGEE. Between the trimmed V and J ends, which lost 0 bases and 0 bases, there was a span of 9 bases. CDR3 length: 15 amino acids. The CDR3 DNA sequence: TGTGCCAGCAGCGTAGGGGGAGGTATGAACACTGAAGCTTTCTTT. As protein: CASSVGGGMNTEAFF.

The genes are TRBV19 and TRBJ2-2; perhaps TRBD2 as D (6 bases). The CDR3 length is 14 residues. Germline CDR1 LNHDA, CDR2 SQIVND (reference sequence). Deletions cut 2 bases from V and 5 bases from J, with 9 bases between. The CDR3 region is CASSIRGGTGELFF. In nucleotides, the CDR3 is TGTGCCAGTAGTATAAGGGGAGGAACCGGGGAGCTGTTTTTT.

This clonotype was counted many times. V and J are TRBV2 and TRBJ2-5, with D hard to call. The CDR3 length is 15 residues. V shed 3 bases and J shed 0 bases, with 11 bases lying between them. Germline CDR1 reads SNHLY; CDR2 reads FYNNEI. CDR3 DNA sequence: TGTGCCAGCAGTGATTCGTCACTAAACCAAGAGACCCAGTACTTC. Amino acid sequence: CASSDSSLNQETQYF.

This clonotype was recorded at least ten times. A much larger clone differs by one base, so this may be a read error. This chain links TRBV20-1 with TRBJ2-7; 9 bases map to TRBD1. Germline values: CDR1 DFQATT, CDR2 SNEGSKA (reference sequence). V dropped 4 bases and J dropped 4; count of bases not matched to a gene: 11. The CDR3 covers 15 residues. The CDR3 DNA is TGCAGTGCTAAACCTACAGGGGGCGCGGCATACGAGCAGTACTTC. Its protein product is CSAKPTGGAAYEQYF.

This clonotype was seen at least ten times. The chain uses TRBV20-1 and TRBJ2-2; TRBD2 matches 12 bases. This CDR3 comprises 19 residues. J lost 0 bases, V lost 1 base, and 9 bases had no gene match. Germline V gene data show CDR1 as DFQATT and CDR2 as SNEGSKA (reference sequence). CDR3 bases: TGCAGTGCTAGAGCAAGTCTAGCGGGAGGGCGTTCGAACACCGGGGAGCTGTTTTTT. Its protein product is CSARASLAGGRSNTGELFF.

This clonotype was counted at least ten times. The rearrangement uses TRBV7-2 and TRBJ2-1; TRBD2 matches at 9 bases. The junction had 10 bases not matched to a gene; V was cut back by 6 bases and J by 4 bases. In germline, CDR1 is SGHTA, CDR2 FQGNSA. This CDR3 is 16 amino acids long. The CDR3 sequence is CASRYAGTSYYNEQFF. CDR3 nucleotides: TGTGCCAGCAGGTACGCCGGGACTAGCTATTACAATGAGCAGTTCTTC. Looking up the rest from reference TRBV7-2 and TRBJ2-1 gives the full variable domain: GAGVSQSPSNKVTEKGKDVELRCDPISGHTALYWYRQSLGQGLEFLIYFQGNSAPDKSGLPSDRFSAERTGGSVSTLTIQRTQQEDSAVYLCASRYAGTSYYNEQFFGPGTRLTVL.